This TCR beta chain was recorded in a study of CD8 T cells in ankylosing spondylitis. Study-wide results and caveats: For ankylosing spondylitis blood, a TCR beta motif of roughly 8 highly homologous variants appeared characteristic. Clones linked to disease were reported to show significant enrichment in matched ankylosing spondylitis synovial fluid. Certain motif variants had earlier been reported in reactive arthritis synovial fluid and blood.

Quantitative molecular-barcoded 5'-RACE generated the TCR beta libraries. Each CDR3 protein gets one entry after TCRdb re-called the 5' RACE reads with MiXCR. In the table there are approximately 69,000 distinct CDR3 sequences, roughly 5% of which are singletons. This clonotype was picked up many times. What it binds is unknown. Trimming removed 0 bases from V and 7 bases from J; junction bases left unmatched: 11. Germline values: CDR1 MNHEY, CDR2 SVGAGI. This CDR3 has 17 residues. Material for sequencing was blood, either unsorted or a sorted T cell fraction (not recorded which). This chain uses TRBV6-5 with TRBJ2-2; 7 bases line up with TRBD1. The origin of this receptor is a male donor with ankylosing spondylitis or in good health (not recorded which). The chain's CDR3 is CASSYSETGFKNGELFF. For the CDR3, the DNA is TGTGCCAGCAGTTACTCAGAGACAGGGTTTAAGAACGGGGAGCTGTTTTTT.